A single sample gave rise to the 12 T cell receptor beta chains below, sequenced in a study of CD8 T cells in Susac syndrome. RNA was extracted with the RNeasy kit, and a quantity of roughly 0.5 to 1 ug was reverse transcribed using random hexamers. TCRdb analysed the immunoSEQ multiplex PCR reads with MiXCR anew, one entry per CDR3 protein. The sample records some 200,000 distinct CDR3 sequences, around nine tenths being singletons. The source material was CD8+ T cells from PBMCs. These receptors came from a human donor with multiple sclerosis.

J is TRBJ1-1 and V is TRBV4-2, with D maybe TRBD1 (5 bases). Germline assignment: CDR1 LGHNA and CDR2 YNFKEQ. This CDR3 region has 17 residues. V was trimmed by 1 base and J by 7 bases, leaving 22 bases between them. CDR3 in DNA: TGTGCCAGCAGCCAAGCGCAGGGAGATTGGTTGGCCTATGAAGCTTTCTTT. Protein sequence: CASSQAQGDWLAYEAFF.

This chain uses TRBV21-1 with TRBJ1-2. TRBV21-1 counts as a pseudogene. The CDR3 is 15 amino acids. The CDR3 sequence is CASSKGTQHNYGYTF. The DNA of the CDR3 is TGTGCCAGCAGCAAAGGAACGCAACATAACTATGGCTACACCTTC.

The genes are TRBV7-9 and TRBJ2-7; no clear D. V lost 1 base and J 5 bases, leaving 12 bases between the germline ends. The germline gives CDR1 SEHNR, CDR2 FQNEAQ (reference sequence). The CDR3 consists of 14 residues. CDR3 nucleotide sequence: TGTGCCAGCAGCTTAGATAGTACAACAAACGAGCAGTACTTC. Its translation: CASSLDSTTNEQYF.

The chain is built from TRBV7-3 and TRBJ2-1, with TRBD2 matching over 8 bases. The CDR3 covers 14 residues. Germline V gene data show CDR1 as SGHTA and CDR2 as FQGTGA. Trimming removed 5 bases from V and 8 bases from J; junction bases left unmatched: 8. CDR3 sequence: CASSATTAGDEQFF. CDR3 coding DNA: TGTGCCAGCAGCGCCACGACAGCGGGGGATGAGCAGTTCTTC. Full variable domain (remainder filled in from reference TRBV7-3 and TRBJ2-1): GAGVSQTPSNKVTEKGKYVELRCDPISGHTALYWYRQSLGQGPEFLIYFQGTGAADDSGLPNDRFFAVRPEGSVSTLKIQRTERGDSAVYLCASSATTAGDEQFFGPGTRLTVL.

The J gene is TRBJ2-1, the V gene TRBV14; D gene ambiguous. The CDR3 has 15 amino acids. The V end was cut by 1 base, the J end by 8 bases, with 15 bases between. The germline V gene has CDR1 SGHDN and CDR2 FVKESK. The CDR3 sequence is CASSQVTVVADEQFF. CDR3 coding DNA: TGTGCCAGCAGCCAAGTCACCGTAGTTGCGGATGAGCAGTTCTTC.

V and J are TRBV29-1 and TRBJ1-1; maybe TRBD1 (5 bases). Germline V gives CDR1 SQVTM, CDR2 ANQGSEA. V was clipped by 7 bases and J by 1 base, with 10 bases between them. The CDR3 covers 12 residues. CDR3 coding DNA: TGCAGCGCCACCGGGGGGAACACTGAAGCTTTCTTT. It translates to CSATGGNTEAFF. Based on the CDR3 plus reference TRBV29-1 and TRBJ1-1, the full variable domain is SAVISQKPSRDICQRGTSLTIQCQVDSQVTMMFWYRQQPGQSLTLIATANQGSEATYESGFVIDKFPISRPNLTFSTLTVSNMSPEDSSIYLCSATGGNTEAFFGQGTRLTVV.

The V gene is TRBV19, the J gene TRBJ1-2, with D possibly TRBD1 on 6 matching bases. Germline V lookup: CDR1 LNHDA, CDR2 SQIVND (reference sequence). V shed 6 bases and J shed 2 bases, with 16 bases lying between them. This CDR3 contains 15 residues. The CDR3 DNA reads TGTGCCAGTAGCCACCTAACCAGGGGCAACTATGGCTACACCTTC. Amino acids: CASSHLTRGNYGYTF.

The genes are TRBV9 and TRBJ2-2, with D unclear. V lost 0 bases, J lost 1 base, and 7 bases lay in between. The CDR3 is 15 amino acids. CDR1 SGDLS and CDR2 YYNGEE come from the germline V gene. CDR3 protein: CASSVGLGNTGELFF. The CDR3 DNA sequence: TGTGCCAGCAGCGTAGGTCTAGGGAACACCGGGGAGCTGTTTTTT.

In this sample, this clonotype turned up a few times. This sequence joins TRBV3-1 and TRBJ2-5; the match to TRBD1 covers 7 bases. V gave up 1 base and J gave up 5 bases; unmatched junction bases: 4. This CDR3 region has 14 residues. Germline CDR1 reads LGHDT; CDR2 reads YNNKEL (reference sequence). This CDR3 is CASSQVEGQETQYF. As DNA, the CDR3 is TGTGCCAGCAGCCAAGTCGAGGGACAGGAGACCCAGTACTTC.

This rearrangement joins TRBV12-3 or TRBV12-4 to TRBJ1-1; tentatively, D is TRBD1 (5 bases). The V and J ends lost 4 bases and 3 bases respectively, with 6 bases between them. This CDR3 comprises 12 residues. CDR3: CASSWGYTEAFF. Here the CDR3 DNA reads TGTGCCAGCAGTTGGGGGTACACTGAAGCTTTCTTT.

The chain uses TRBV7-3 and TRBJ2-2; 9 bases agree with TRBD1. V gave up 5 bases and J gave up 6 bases; unmatched junction bases: 13. Germline V gives CDR1 SGHTA, CDR2 FQGTGA. The CDR3 sequence is 17 residues long. CDR3: CASSRSRDRAKAGELFF. CDR3 in DNA: TGTGCCAGCAGCAGGTCCCGGGACAGGGCGAAGGCCGGGGAGCTGTTTTTT.

This chain connects TRBV6-5 to TRBJ2-2; no firm D call. The CDR3 loop spans 14 amino acids. Germline V gene sequence: CDR1 MNHEY, CDR2 SVGAGI. V lost 2 bases to trimming and J lost 5 bases, with 9 bases between them. The CDR3 reads CASSYARVTGELFF. The DNA of the CDR3 is TGTGCCAGCAGTTACGCAAGGGTAACCGGGGAGCTGTTTTTT.